Below, one TCR beta chain is given with its context. Its antigen specificity is not known. There are no base qualities to consult, and no much larger clone falls within one base. The library came from the immunoSEQ multiplex PCR assay. A mixture of 60 forward primers for TCR Vbeta segments and 13 reverse primers for TCR Jbeta segments was used in the multiplex PCR. A multiplex PCR assay on genomic DNA amplified the CDR3 region of rearranged TCR beta genes. The amplified TCR beta libraries were sequenced on the Illumina HiSeq System as 87-base-pair reads. On the authors' methods: A later analysis tallied 75 million to 95 million unique TCR beta chains across the 640 or so repertoires, and some 10 million of those chains were shared by two or more donors. To remove PCR and sequencing errors, raw reads were error-corrected and collapsed into unique sequences using a nearest-neighbor algorithm that merged closely related sequences. V, D and J gene segments were assigned by aligning CDR3 sequences to IMGT reference sequences. For a sequence to be retained, a match of at least six nucleotides was required to both a V gene segment and a J gene segment. A rearrangement was called productive if the CDR3 had no stop codons and remained in frame with V and J, and every other rearrangement was called non-productive. Following IMGT convention, CDR3 was defined as the stretch from the second conserved V-encoded cysteine to the conserved J-encoded phenylalanine. The earlier analysis of approximately 590 of the donors excluded any sequence lacking an unambiguous match to a single V gene segment. An earlier analysis of fewer than 750 of the donors classified V segments as functional when productive rearrangements were above 56.7% and as segregating when the standard deviation between donors was above 5%. A statistical classification framework was built to diagnose cytomegalovirus status from the catalog of TCR beta chain sequences. In a later analysis, TCR nucleotide sequences were compared against IMGT/GENE-DB human TR gene sequences so that V and J genes could be assigned. The TCRdist pipeline was used in a later analysis to assign CDR3 sequences and most-parsimonious VDJ recombination scenarios. A later analysis defined each TCR beta chain by its CDR3 amino acid sequence plus V-gene family, and excluded reads lacking a unique V-gene family. To address suspected cross-contamination and a sequencing artifact, a later analysis removed a few hundred highly shared, low-generation-probability nucleotide sequences. In a later analysis, a clonal expansion index was calculated for each public chain from normalized within-repertoire ranks of inferred template counts. In a later analysis, generation probabilities were computed with a VDJ recombination model fitted to out-of-frame rearrangements, and the resulting probabilities were checked against IGoR. In a later analysis, TCR-TCR, TCR-HLA and TCR-CMV co-occurrence was scored with hypergeometric tests, and a repertoire-size bias correction was applied to TCR pairs. In a later analysis, false discovery rates were estimated by permuting HLA or CMV assignments 20 times. In a later analysis, co-occurring TCRs were grouped with DBSCAN, and TCRdist sequence similarity was added when clustering was performed within HLA-allele-positive subsets. Repertoires with fewer than 30,000 or more than 120,000 public chains were left out of co-occurrence clustering, as were roughly five repertoires with anomalous nucleotide sharing. TCRdb retrieved this table from immuneACCESS and kept in-frame rearrangements only. Not all clones are present; in checked studies, unresolved V genes account for under half, and no reason is known for the remainder. The V and J calls and clone size are taken from that table; D and trimming were inferred from the DNA. Across this sample there are around 120,000 clones, with 65% to 80% seen only once. The top ten clonotypes cover over 3% of the sample.

The CDR3, from cysteine to phenylalanine, totals 15 residues. Of all the DNA, just the CDR3 is kept, 45 bases in frame from base 1. V is cut back by 6 bases and J by 3 bases, with 4 bases in the junction unmatched. Via the germline V gene, CDR1 is SGHTA and CDR2 FQGNSA. The sample belongs to a study of cytomegalovirus exposure and HLA in healthy donors (dated by TCRdb to the late 2010s). Study-wide context: In an earlier analysis of approximately 500 of the donors, less than 350 Gb of sequence data and 117 million unique TCR beta sequences from 150 million to 200 million T cells were reported. An early release covering more than 500 HLA-typed donors comprised 250 to 350 gigabases of sequencing data and roughly 86 million unique TCR sequences. Of the approximately 400 genotyped donors, 65% to 90% fell in the genetic ancestry cluster associated with self-reported Caucasian donors. The study aimed to test whether signatures of past pathogen exposure could be identified by cataloging public T cell receptors. The T cell repertoires of 670 or so subjects were profiled by immunosequencing and related to cytomegalovirus serostatus. In addition to the first cohort of roughly 670 subjects, a separate validation cohort of 120 different subjects was used. To predict cytomegalovirus infection status, the study brought together high-throughput TCR immunosequencing, statistical association of individual TCRs with disease status, and machine learning. A later analysis re-examined previously published TCR beta repertoires from 610 or so donors and added high-resolution HLA genotyping to investigate patterns of TCR occurrence. Rather than drawing on any new phenotypic data, the later analysis identified candidate immune exposures from TCR beta sequences and the way those sequences occurred across donors. An earlier analysis of about 600 of the donors used high-throughput TCR beta sequencing to judge whether each TCR beta V gene segment behaved as functional or pseudogenic. Donor age, sex, ethnicity and CMV serostatus were compiled together with the repertoire data. In a later genetic analysis, genome-wide SNP genotypes for about 55% of the roughly 700 donors were used, and that subset was treated as a discovery cohort. All discovery cohort repertoires had been generated using a single sequencing platform. Both class I and class II loci were covered by HLA typing, at four-digit resolution. Typing coverage differed by locus: A, B, C, DRB1 and DQB1 were typed in about 620-640 donors, DQA1 in about 500, DPA1 in over 600, and DPB1 in around 490. Four or five DR-DQ haplotypes were handled as single units for association and clustering because linkage in the cohort was strong. On average, around 230,000 unique TCR beta nucleotide sequences were sequenced per donor among roughly 430 genotyped donors of the cohort, with roughly 18% of those sequences being non-productive.

On the study overall, not on this receptor specifically: In a later analysis, HLA-associated TCR beta chains showed more clonal expansion and lower generation probabilities than non-associated chains that were equally common. The classifier was reported to diagnose cytomegalovirus status with high specificity and sensitivity in both the original and validation cohorts. Roughly 15 rarely observed V segments, including chromosome 9 orphons, were excluded from the earlier analysis of approximately 500 of the donors because counts were too low. A later analysis found that TCR association rates varied across HLA loci, with DRB1 alleles showing the most associated TCRs and HLA-C alleles the fewest. The 87-base-pair reads could not distinguish some IMGT-functional V segments, including TRBV6-2 and TRBV6-3, so those segments were excluded. Because some donors lacked HLA typing at each locus, the association tests relied only on the typed subset. In this cohort, only TCR beta chains were sequenced, and detectable features were limited by the absence of alpha or paired-chain data. Linkage disequilibrium might explain the correlated functional status among segregating V segments, but an unknown experimental factor could not be excluded. A further reported finding was that TCR beta sequences accurately predicted the HLA-A and HLA-B alleles for most subjects in the first cohort. Three of the identified cytomegalovirus-associated TCR beta chains were confirmed in vitro to be specific for cytomegalovirus antigens. A later analysis associated 16,951 TCR beta sequences with specific HLA alleles at a false discovery rate of 0.05. In a later genetic analysis, fewer N-insertions in productive TCRs were reported among donors in an Asian-associated ancestry cluster than the roughly 670-donor mean. Most CMV-associated TCR beta chains appeared to be HLA-restricted in a later analysis, and the HLA associations seemed to be driven largely by CMV exposure. For the cohort, immune exposure information was limited to CMV serostatus. The sequencing pipeline was judged likely to have produced a cluster of highly shared sequence variants as a technical artifact. Assigning TCR associations to individual alleles was difficult when HLA alleles, especially DR and DQ, strongly co-occurred. In a later genetic analysis, a missense DCLRE1C variant was associated with V-gene and J-gene trimming of TCR beta chains, and the association was replicated in an independent cohort. While some public TCRs were present in many individuals, most TCR sequences turned up only very rarely across donors. Presence/absence analyses assumed roughly uniform sequencing depth across donors, an assumption that may not hold. In a later analysis, several top co-occurrence clusters were reported to appear linked to parvovirus B19, influenza, CMV and Epstein-Barr virus. A total of about 180 TCR beta chains were listed by the study as associated with cytomegalovirus. It was suggested by the authors that the approach could potentially be generalized to other disease states and immunological phenotypes. An earlier analysis of approximately 500 of the donors showed that most TCR beta V segments appeared in productive rearrangements either about 87% or about 30% of the time, which broadly matched IMGT annotations.

In total, approximately 610 healthy bone marrow donors made up the cohort. At the time of sampling, all cohort members were nominally healthy, though unrecorded immune exposures were likely present. The donor tested CMV seronegative, placing the donor among the 350 or so seronegative members of the cohort. A peripheral blood sample was collected from each donor, and TCR beta sequencing was performed on peripheral blood mononuclear cells. Genomic DNA extraction from the blood cell samples was performed with the Qiagen DNeasy Blood Extraction Kit. The rearranged segments are TRBV7-2 and TRBJ2-2; 10 junctional bases match TRBD2. The source is a woman aged 40 to 50 in good health and CMV-seronegative. The sample consisted of PBMCs. The CDR3 reads as follows: CASRYLAGDTGELFF. The nucleotides read TGTGCCAGCAGATACCTAGCGGGGGACACCGGGGAGCTGTTTTTT.